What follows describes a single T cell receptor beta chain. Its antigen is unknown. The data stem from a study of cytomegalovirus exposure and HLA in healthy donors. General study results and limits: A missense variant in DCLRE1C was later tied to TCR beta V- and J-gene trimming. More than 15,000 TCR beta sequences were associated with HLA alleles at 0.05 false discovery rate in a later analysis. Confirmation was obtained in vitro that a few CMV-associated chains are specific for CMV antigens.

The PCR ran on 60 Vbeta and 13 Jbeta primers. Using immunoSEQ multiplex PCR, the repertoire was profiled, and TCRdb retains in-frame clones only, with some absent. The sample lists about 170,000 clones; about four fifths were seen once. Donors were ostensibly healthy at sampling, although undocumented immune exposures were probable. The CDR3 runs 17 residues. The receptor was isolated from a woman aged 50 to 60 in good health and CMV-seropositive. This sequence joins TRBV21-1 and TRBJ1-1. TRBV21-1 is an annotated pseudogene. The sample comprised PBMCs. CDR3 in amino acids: CATLVGPQLWSDTEAFF. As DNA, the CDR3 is TGTGCCACCCTAGTAGGCCCTCAACTGTGGTCCGACACTGAAGCTTTCTTT.